This T cell receptor (beta chain) derives from a study of persistence of HIV-infected CD4 T cells. Trimming at V came to 2 bases and at J to 6 bases, leaving 11 bases not matched to a gene. The CDR3 consists of 18 residues. Germline CDR1 is KGHSH and CDR2 is LQKENI. Findings and caveats of the study: Bulk TCR data could not be restricted to HIV-1-infected CMV-responding cells. TCRbeta richness was lower in CMV- and Gag-responding cells than in anti-CD3/anti-CD28-responding cells. Antigen-responding cells were enriched for degenerate expanded CDR3beta sequences.

Cells were stimulated nonspecifically with anti-CD3/anti-CD28 magnetic beads. Responding CD4+ T cells were sorted by upregulation of both CD40 ligand and CD69. Worth noting for this clone: Antigen specificity is unknown.

The libraries were made with immunoSEQ version 4 in survey mode. The assay was immunoSEQ multiplex PCR, and TCRdb's table has in-frame clones only and misses some. The table records 35,000 to 55,000 clones, approximately 88% of them present only once. The sequence derives from an adult man with HIV who was CMV-seropositive. This rearrangement joins TRBV18 to TRBJ2-3, with 13 positions matching TRBD2. The specimen was CD4+ T cells sorted from PBMCs after roughly 20-hour stimulation, collected from a patient who received antiretroviral therapy. CDR3 DNA: TGTGCCAGCTCACCATCCGGACTAGCGGGGGCCTCGGCGGATACGCAGTATTTT. This codes for CASSPSGLAGASADTQYF.